These T cell receptor beta chains were read from a single sample in a study of cytomegalovirus exposure and HLA in healthy donors. TCRdb keeps only in-frame clones here, not all; method: immunoSEQ multiplex PCR. This repertoire shows about 160,000 clones, around 83% found once; its top ten account for 8% to 10%. The sample comprised PBMCs. The receptors shown here come from a male donor in good health and CMV-seropositive. CDR3s include the opening cysteine and the closing phenylalanine or tryptophan. The D gene is left open where the match is weak. Clone size is not always given. Where it is, it says once, few, many or a class for expanded clones.

clone_size: NA
cdr3_length: 15
j_call: TRBJ2-2
v_call: TRBV7-2
d_call: NA
cdr3_nt: TGTGCCAGCAGCTCCGGGACACTTTACACCGGGGAGCTGTTTTTT
cdr3_aa: CASSSGTLYTGELFF

clone_size: once
cdr3_length: 16
j_call: TRBJ2-3
v_call: TRBV28
d_call: TRBD1
cdr3_nt: TGTGCCAGCAGTCCTGCGACAGGGGACCGGAAGAATACGCAGTATTTT
cdr3_aa: CASSPATGDRKNTQYF

clone_size: NA
cdr3_length: 14
j_call: TRBJ2-7
v_call: TRBV9
d_call: NA
cdr3_nt: TGTGCCAGCAACCCGGGACACCTTGCCTACGAGCAGTACTTC
cdr3_aa: CASNPGHLAYEQYF

clone_size: NA
cdr3_length: 16
j_call: TRBJ2-7
v_call: TRBV10-1
d_call: NA
cdr3_nt: TGCGCCAGCAGTGAGTCGGAGGGGGGGCGCACCTACGAGCAGTACTTC
cdr3_aa: CASSESEGGRTYEQYF

clone_size: NA
cdr3_length: 16
j_call: TRBJ1-2
v_call: TRBV4-1
d_call: TRBD1
cdr3_nt: TGCGCCAGCAGTCAGACCGGGACAGGGGGTTCTCGGGGCTACACCTTC
cdr3_aa: CASSQTGTGGSRGYTF

clone_size: few
cdr3_length: 16
j_call: TRBJ2-1
v_call: TRBV4-3
d_call: NA
cdr3_nt: TGCGCCAGCAGCCACCGCCCCCAGGGGATCGGCAATGAGCAGTTCTTC
cdr3_aa: CASSHRPQGIGNEQFF

clone_size: NA
cdr3_length: 16
j_call: TRBJ2-7
v_call: TRBV28
d_call: TRBD1
cdr3_nt: TGTGCCAGCAGTTTATGGGGGGACAGGGGGAAATACGAGCAGTACTTC
cdr3_aa: CASSLWGDRGKYEQYF

clone_size: NA
cdr3_length: 13
j_call: TRBJ1-1
v_call: TRBV30
d_call: NA
cdr3_nt: TGTGCCTGGAGTGTCGAGGCTGTAACTGAAGCTTTCTTT
cdr3_aa: CAWSVEAVTEAFF

clone_size: NA
cdr3_length: 14
j_call: TRBJ1-3
v_call: TRBV4-1
d_call: NA
cdr3_nt: TGCGCCAGCAGCCACCCGACAGTTGGAAACACCATATATTTT
cdr3_aa: CASSHPTVGNTIYF

clone_size: NA
cdr3_length: 11
j_call: TRBJ2-7
v_call: TRBV27
d_call: TRBD1
cdr3_nt: TGTGCCAGCAGTTCAGGGACAGTGCAGTACTTC
cdr3_aa: CASSSGTVQYF

clone_size: NA
cdr3_length: 17
j_call: TRBJ2-7
v_call: TRBV5-1
d_call: TRBD2
cdr3_nt: TGCGCCAGCAGCGCACCGGGACTACATACGAGCTCCTACGAGCAGTACTTC
cdr3_aa: CASSAPGLHTSSYEQYF

clone_size: NA
cdr3_length: 13
j_call: TRBJ1-5
v_call: TRBV19
d_call: TRBD1
cdr3_nt: TGTGCCAGTAAGGGGCAGGGGGATCAGCCCCAGCATTTT
cdr3_aa: CASKGQGDQPQHF

clone_size: once
cdr3_length: 11
j_call: TRBJ1-1
v_call: TRBV28
d_call: NA
cdr3_nt: TGTGCCATCCGGACAGAAGATGAAGCTTTCTTT
cdr3_aa: CAIRTEDEAFF

clone_size: NA
cdr3_length: 14
j_call: TRBJ1-1
v_call: TRBV2
d_call: TRBD1
cdr3_nt: TGTGCCAGCAGTCTACGGACAGGGAGCACTGAAGCTTTCTTT
cdr3_aa: CASSLRTGSTEAFF